These T cell receptor beta chains were read from a single sample in a study of blood T cell repertoires in COVID-19. The method was immunoSEQ multiplex PCR; TCRdb's version includes in-frame clones alone and lacks a portion of them. This sample has more than 50,000 clones; 85% to 95% occur once, and the top ten carry 2.5% to 3.5%. Sequencing used peripheral blood. These receptors all come from a human donor in a cohort sampled during active COVID-19. Both conserved end residues are part of each CDR3. D genes are given only for firm matches. Not every row has a clone size; where given, it reads once, few, many or a size class.

clone_size	v_call	j_call	d_call	cdr3_aa	cdr3_nt
once	TRBV7-6	TRBJ2-3	.	CASSGRSPVTDTQYF	TGTGCCAGCAGCGGGCGCTCCCCTGTCACAGATACGCAGTATTTT
.	TRBV20-1	TRBJ1-6	.	CSASQGTASVSPLHF	TGCAGTGCTAGTCAGGGTACTGCGTCGGTGTCACCCCTCCACTTT
.	TRBV4-2	TRBJ1-5	.	CASSQFGSSNQPQHF	TGTGCCAGCAGCCAATTTGGCAGTAGCAATCAGCCCCAGCATTTT
.	TRBV6-5	TRBJ2-1	TRBD2	CASMVWLAGSHEQFF	TGTGCCAGCATGGTGTGGCTAGCGGGATCCCATGAGCAGTTCTTC
.	TRBV29-1	TRBJ1-2	.	CSVEERGYTF	TGCAGCGTTGAAGAGAGGGGCTACACCTTC
.	TRBV5-1	TRBJ2-5	.	CASSLGERGLETQYF	TGCGCCAGCAGCCTCGGTGAACGGGGTTTGGAGACCCAGTACTTC
once	TRBV30	TRBJ2-5	TRBD2	CAWRPGLAGGRETQYF	TGTGCCTGGAGGCCGGGACTAGCGGGAGGGCGAGAGACCCAGTACTTC
.	TRBV4-2	TRBJ2-2	TRBD2	CASSWGLAGGPTGELFF	TGTGCCAGCAGTTGGGGACTAGCGGGGGGACCCACCGGGGAGCTGTTTTTT
.	TRBV19	TRBJ2-1	.	CASSIGGSYNEQFF	TGTGCCAGTAGTATCGGGGGCTCCTACAATGAGCAGTTCTTC
few	TRBV27	TRBJ1-5	.	CASSLSRLRGDQPQHF	TGTGCCAGCAGTTTATCACGTTTGCGGGGGGATCAGCCCCAGCATTTT
.	TRBV29-1	TRBJ1-5	.	CSAVVGAMGQPQHF	TGCAGCGCCGTAGTTGGGGCAATGGGTCAGCCCCAGCATTTT